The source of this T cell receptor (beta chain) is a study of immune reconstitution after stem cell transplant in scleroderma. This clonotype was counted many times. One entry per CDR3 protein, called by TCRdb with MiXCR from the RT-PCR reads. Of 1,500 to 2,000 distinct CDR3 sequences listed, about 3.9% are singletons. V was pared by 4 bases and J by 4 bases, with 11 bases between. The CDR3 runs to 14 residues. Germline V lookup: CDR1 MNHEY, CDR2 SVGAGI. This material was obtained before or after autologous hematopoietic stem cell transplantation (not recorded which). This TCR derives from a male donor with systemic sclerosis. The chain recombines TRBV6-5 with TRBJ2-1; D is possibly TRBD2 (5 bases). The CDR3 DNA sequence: TGTGCCAGCAGTTTGGCTAGCAAATACAATGAGCAGTTCTTC. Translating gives CASSLASKYNEQFF.